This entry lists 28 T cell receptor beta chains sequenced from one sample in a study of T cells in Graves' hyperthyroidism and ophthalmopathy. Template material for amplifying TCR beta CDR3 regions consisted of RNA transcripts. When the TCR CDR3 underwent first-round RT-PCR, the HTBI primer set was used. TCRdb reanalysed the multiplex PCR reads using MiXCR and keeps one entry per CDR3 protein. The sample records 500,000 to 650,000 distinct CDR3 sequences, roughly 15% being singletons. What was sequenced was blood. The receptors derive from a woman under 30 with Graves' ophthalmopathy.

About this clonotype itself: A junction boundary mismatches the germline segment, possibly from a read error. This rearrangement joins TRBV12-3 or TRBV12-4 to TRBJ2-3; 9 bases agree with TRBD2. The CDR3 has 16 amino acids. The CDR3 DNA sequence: TGTGCCAGCAGTTCGACGCTAGCGGGGTCTCCAGACACGCAGTATTTT. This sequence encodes CASSSTLAGSPDTQYF.

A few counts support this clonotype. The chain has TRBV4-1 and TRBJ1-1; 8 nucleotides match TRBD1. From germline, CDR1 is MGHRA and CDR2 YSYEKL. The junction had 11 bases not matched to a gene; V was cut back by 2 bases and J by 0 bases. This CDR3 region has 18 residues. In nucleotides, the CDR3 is TGCGCCAGCAGCCAAAGGATAGAGACAGGGGCCATGAACACTGAAGCTTTCTTT. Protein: CASSQRIETGAMNTEAFF.

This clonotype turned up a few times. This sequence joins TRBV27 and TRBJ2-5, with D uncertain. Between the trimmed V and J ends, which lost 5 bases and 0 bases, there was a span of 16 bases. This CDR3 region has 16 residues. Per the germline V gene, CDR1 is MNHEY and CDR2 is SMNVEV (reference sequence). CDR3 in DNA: TGTGCCAGCAGTCGGTCCATGACTCCGTACCAAGAGACCCAGTACTTC. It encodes CASSRSMTPYQETQYF.

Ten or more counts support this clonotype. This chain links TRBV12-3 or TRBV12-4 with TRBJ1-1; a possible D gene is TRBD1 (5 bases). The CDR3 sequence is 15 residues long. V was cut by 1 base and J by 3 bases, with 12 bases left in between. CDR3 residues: CASSLGSGSDTEAFF. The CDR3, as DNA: TGTGCCAGCAGTTTAGGGTCAGGGTCTGACACTGAAGCTTTCTTT.

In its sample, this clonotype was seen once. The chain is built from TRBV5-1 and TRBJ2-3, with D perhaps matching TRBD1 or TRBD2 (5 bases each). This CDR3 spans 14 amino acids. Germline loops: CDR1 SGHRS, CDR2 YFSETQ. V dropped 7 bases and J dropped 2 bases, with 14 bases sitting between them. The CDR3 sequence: CASGVKGTTDTQYF. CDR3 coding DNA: TGCGCCAGCGGCGTCAAGGGGACCACAGATACGCAGTATTTT.

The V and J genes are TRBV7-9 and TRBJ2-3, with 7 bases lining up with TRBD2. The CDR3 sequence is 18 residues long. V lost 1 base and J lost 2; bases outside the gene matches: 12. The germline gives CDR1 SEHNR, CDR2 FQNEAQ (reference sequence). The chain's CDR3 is CASSLVGWEGPNTDTQYF. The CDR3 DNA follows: TGTGCCAGCAGCTTAGTTGGTTGGGAGGGGCCAAACACAGATACGCAGTATTTT.

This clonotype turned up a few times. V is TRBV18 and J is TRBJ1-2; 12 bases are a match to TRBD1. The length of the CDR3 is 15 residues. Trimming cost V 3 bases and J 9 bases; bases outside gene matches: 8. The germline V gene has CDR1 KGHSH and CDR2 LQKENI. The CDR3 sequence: CASSPRDRGLNSYTF. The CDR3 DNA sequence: TGTGCCAGCTCACCTCGGGACAGGGGGCTTAATAGCTACACCTTC.

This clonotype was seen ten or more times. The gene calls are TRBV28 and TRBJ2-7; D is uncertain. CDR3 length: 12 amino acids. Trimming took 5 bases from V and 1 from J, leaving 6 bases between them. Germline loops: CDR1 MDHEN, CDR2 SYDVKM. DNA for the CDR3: TGTGCCAGCAGTCCCCGTTCCTACGAGCAGTACTTC. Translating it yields CASSPRSYEQYF.

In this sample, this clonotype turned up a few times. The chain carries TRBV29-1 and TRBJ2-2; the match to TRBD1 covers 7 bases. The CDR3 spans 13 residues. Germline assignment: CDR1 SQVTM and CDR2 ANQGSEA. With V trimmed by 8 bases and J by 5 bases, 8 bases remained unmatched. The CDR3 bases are TGCAGCTTCAGACAGGGATGGACCGGGGAGCTGTTTTTT. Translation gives CSFRQGWTGELFF.

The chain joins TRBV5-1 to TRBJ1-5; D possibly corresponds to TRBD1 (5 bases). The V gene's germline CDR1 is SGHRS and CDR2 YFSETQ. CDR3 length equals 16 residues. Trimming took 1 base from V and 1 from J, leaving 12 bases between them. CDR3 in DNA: TGCGCCAGCAGCTTGAGACCGGGACGGAGCAATCAGCCCCAGCATTTT. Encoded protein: CASSLRPGRSNQPQHF.

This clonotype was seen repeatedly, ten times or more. The CDR3 DNA reads TGTGCCAGCAGCTTAGTTCGGGAGTCCTACGAGCAGTACTTC. Protein: CASSLVRESYEQYF. The V and J genes are TRBV7-9 and TRBJ2-7, with D possibly being TRBD2 (6 bases). CDR3 length equals 14 residues. The V gene lost 1 base and the J gene lost 1 base, with 8 bases spanning the gap. Germline assignment: CDR1 SEHNR and CDR2 FQNEAQ (reference sequence).

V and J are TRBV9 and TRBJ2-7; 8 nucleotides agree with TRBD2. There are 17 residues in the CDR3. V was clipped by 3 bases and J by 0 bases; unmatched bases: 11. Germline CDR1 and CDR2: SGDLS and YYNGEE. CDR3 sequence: CASSEGRSGGSSYEQYF. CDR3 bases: TGTGCCAGCAGCGAGGGGAGGAGCGGGGGAAGCTCCTACGAGCAGTACTTC.

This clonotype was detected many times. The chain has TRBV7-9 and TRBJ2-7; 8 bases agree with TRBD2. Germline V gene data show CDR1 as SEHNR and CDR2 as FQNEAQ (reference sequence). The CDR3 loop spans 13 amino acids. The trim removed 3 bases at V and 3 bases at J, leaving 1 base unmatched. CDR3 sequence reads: CASSFSGGYEQYF. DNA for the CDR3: TGTGCCAGCAGCTTCAGCGGGGGCTACGAGCAGTACTTC.

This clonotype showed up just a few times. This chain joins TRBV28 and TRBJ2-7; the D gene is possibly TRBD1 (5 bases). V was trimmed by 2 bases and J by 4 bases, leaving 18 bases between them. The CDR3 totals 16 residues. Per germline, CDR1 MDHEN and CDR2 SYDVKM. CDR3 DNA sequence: TGTGCCAGCAGTTTAGCGGAAATGGGGCTAGGGTACGAGCAGTACTTC. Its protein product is CASSLAEMGLGYEQYF.

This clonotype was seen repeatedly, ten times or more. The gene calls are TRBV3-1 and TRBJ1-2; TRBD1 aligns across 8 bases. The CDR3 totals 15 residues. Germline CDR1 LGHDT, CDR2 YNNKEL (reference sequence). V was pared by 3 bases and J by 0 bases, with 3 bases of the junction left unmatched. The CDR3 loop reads CASSQDRAPNYGYTF. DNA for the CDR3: TGTGCCAGCAGCCAGGACAGGGCCCCTAACTATGGCTACACCTTC.

The CDR3 DNA is TGTGCCTGGAGTGTAGGGGCGGGAGTGTTTTATGAGCAGTTCTTC. It encodes CAWSVGAGVFYEQFF. The chain carries TRBV30 and TRBJ2-1; 7 positions agree with TRBD2. Germline V gene data show CDR1 as GTSNPN and CDR2 as SVGIG (reference sequence). The ends lost 0 bases at V and 8 bases at J; junction bases unmatched: 10. This CDR3 spans 15 amino acids.

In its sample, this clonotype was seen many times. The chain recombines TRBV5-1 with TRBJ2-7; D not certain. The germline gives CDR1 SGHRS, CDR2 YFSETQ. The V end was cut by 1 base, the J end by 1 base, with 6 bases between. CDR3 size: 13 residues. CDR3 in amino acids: CASSLPDSYEQYF. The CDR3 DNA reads TGCGCCAGCAGCTTGCCGGATTCCTACGAGCAGTACTTC.

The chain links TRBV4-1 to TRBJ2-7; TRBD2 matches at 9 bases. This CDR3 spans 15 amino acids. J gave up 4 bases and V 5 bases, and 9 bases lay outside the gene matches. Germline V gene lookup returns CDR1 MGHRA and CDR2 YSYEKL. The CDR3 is CASSFGVAGVYEQYF. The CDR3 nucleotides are TGCGCCAGCAGCTTTGGGGTAGCGGGGGTGTACGAGCAGTACTTC.

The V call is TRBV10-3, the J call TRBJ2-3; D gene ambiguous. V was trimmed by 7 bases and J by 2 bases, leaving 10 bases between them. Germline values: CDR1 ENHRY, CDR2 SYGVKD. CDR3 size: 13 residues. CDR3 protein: CAITARNTDTQYF. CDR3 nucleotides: TGTGCCATCACGGCTAGAAACACAGATACGCAGTATTTT.

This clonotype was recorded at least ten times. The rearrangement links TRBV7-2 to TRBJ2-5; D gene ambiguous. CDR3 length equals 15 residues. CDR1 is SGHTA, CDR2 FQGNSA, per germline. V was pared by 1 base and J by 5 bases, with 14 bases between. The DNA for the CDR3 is TGTGCCAGCAGCTTAGACGGCAATCACGGGGAGACCCAGTACTTC. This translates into CASSLDGNHGETQYF.

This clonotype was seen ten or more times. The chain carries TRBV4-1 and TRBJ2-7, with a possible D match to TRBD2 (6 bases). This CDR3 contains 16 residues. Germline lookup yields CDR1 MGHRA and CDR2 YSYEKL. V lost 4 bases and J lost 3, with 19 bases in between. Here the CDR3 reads CASSPTGRGGNYEQYF. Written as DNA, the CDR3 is TGCGCCAGCAGCCCTACGGGAAGAGGAGGGAACTACGAGCAGTACTTC.

The CDR3 DNA is TGTGCCAGCAGCTTTTGGGGGGCCCCGAACACCGGGGAGCTGTTTTTT. Residues: CASSFWGAPNTGELFF. The chain couples TRBV5-6 to TRBJ2-2; perhaps D is TRBD1 or TRBD2 (6 bases each). Trimming removed 2 bases from V and 0 bases from J, with 11 bases in between. The CDR3 covers 16 residues. Germline-derived CDR1 and CDR2 are SGHDT and YYEEEE.

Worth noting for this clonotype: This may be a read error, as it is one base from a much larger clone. In DNA form, the CDR3 reads TGTGCCGGCAGCCGACTAGCGGGATCCCCAGATACGCAGTATTTT. Amino acid sequence: CAGSRLAGSPDTQYF. The rearrangement uses TRBV5-5 and TRBJ2-3; 11 bases are shared with TRBD2. The CDR3 spans 15 residues. Looked up from germline, CDR1 is SGHKS and CDR2 is YYEKEE (reference sequence).

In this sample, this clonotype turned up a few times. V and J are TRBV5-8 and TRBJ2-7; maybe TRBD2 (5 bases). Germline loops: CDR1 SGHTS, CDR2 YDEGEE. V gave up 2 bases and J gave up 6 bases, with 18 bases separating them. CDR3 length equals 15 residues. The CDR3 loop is CASSFRNTYAGEQYF. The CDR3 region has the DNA TGTGCCAGCAGCTTCAGGAATACCTATGCGGGCGAGCAGTACTTC.

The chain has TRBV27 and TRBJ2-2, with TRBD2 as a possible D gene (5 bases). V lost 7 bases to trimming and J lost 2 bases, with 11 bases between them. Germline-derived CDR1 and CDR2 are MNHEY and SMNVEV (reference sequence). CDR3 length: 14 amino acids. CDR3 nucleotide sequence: TGTGCCAGCAAGAACGGGATTAACACCGGGGAGCTGTTTTTT. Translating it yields CASKNGINTGELFF.

The CDR3 reads CASSQTGQGGGGYTF. For the CDR3, the DNA is TGTGCCAGCAGCCAAACCGGACAGGGAGGGGGGGGCTACACCTTC. The chain employs TRBV3-1 and TRBJ1-2; TRBD1 aligns across 8 bases. After removal of 2 bases from V and 8 bases from J, the junction contained 10 bases not matched to a gene. Germline V CDR1 and CDR2: LGHDT, YNNKEL (reference sequence). The length of the CDR3 is 15 residues.

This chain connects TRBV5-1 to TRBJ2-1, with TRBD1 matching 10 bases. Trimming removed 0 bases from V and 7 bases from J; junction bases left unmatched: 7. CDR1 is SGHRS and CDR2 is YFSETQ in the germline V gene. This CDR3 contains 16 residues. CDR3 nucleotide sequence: TGCGCCAGCAGCTTGGGCGGGACAGGGGTGGGGAATGAGCAGTTCTTC. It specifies CASSLGGTGVGNEQFF.

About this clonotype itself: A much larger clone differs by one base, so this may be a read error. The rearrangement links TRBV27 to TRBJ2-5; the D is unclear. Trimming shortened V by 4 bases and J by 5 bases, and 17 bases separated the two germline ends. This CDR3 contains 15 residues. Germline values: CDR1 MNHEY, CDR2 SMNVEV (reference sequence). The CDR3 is CASSSFQTSQETQYF. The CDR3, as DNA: TGTGCCAGCAGTTCCTTCCAGACAAGCCAGGAGACCCAGTACTTC.